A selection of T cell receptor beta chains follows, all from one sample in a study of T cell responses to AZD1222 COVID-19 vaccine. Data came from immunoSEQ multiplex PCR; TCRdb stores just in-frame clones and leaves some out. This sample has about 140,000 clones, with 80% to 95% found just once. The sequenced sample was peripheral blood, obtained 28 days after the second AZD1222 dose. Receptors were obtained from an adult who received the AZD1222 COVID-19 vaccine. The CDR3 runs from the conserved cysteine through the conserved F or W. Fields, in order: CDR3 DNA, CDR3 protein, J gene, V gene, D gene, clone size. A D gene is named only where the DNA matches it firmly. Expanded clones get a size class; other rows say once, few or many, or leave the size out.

CDR3nt: TGTGCCAGCAGCTCGCCGGGACAGGGATCACCCCTCCACTTT; CDR3aa: CASSSPGQGSPLHF; j_gene: TRBJ1-6; v_gene: TRBV7-2; d_gene: TRBD1; abundance: .
CDR3nt: TGTGCCACACGGACAGGGGGAAGCTATGGCTACACCTTC; CDR3aa: CATRTGGSYGYTF; j_gene: TRBJ1-2; v_gene: TRBV28; d_gene: TRBD1; abundance: .
CDR3nt: TGTGCCAGCAGACAAGGACAGGGGAGCTATGGCTACACCTTC; CDR3aa: CASRQGQGSYGYTF; j_gene: TRBJ1-2; v_gene: TRBV28; d_gene: TRBD1; abundance: once
CDR3nt: TGTGCCAGCAGTGAATTACAGACAAATCAGCCCCAGCATTTT; CDR3aa: CASSELQTNQPQHF; j_gene: TRBJ1-5; v_gene: TRBV2; d_gene: .; abundance: .
CDR3nt: TGTGCCAGCAGTACCACGGGACAGGCCTATGGCTACACCTTC; CDR3aa: CASSTTGQAYGYTF; j_gene: TRBJ1-2; v_gene: TRBV28; d_gene: TRBD1; abundance: .
CDR3nt: TGTGCCAGCAGCTTGCAGATGAGCTCCTACGAGCAGTACTTC; CDR3aa: CASSLQMSSYEQYF; j_gene: TRBJ2-7; v_gene: TRBV7-8; d_gene: .; abundance: .
CDR3nt: TGTGCCAGCAGCTCTAGGACAGGGACTAATGAAAAACTGTTTTTT; CDR3aa: CASSSRTGTNEKLFF; j_gene: TRBJ1-4; v_gene: TRBV7-9; d_gene: TRBD1; abundance: .
CDR3nt: TGTGCCAGCAGGCCCAGGGCCACCGGGGAGCTGTTTTTT; CDR3aa: CASRPRATGELFF; j_gene: TRBJ2-2; v_gene: TRBV6-5; d_gene: .; abundance: .
CDR3nt: TGTGCCAGCAGCCTCGACAGTTGGGGCACTGAAGCTTTCTTT; CDR3aa: CASSLDSWGTEAFF; j_gene: TRBJ1-1; v_gene: TRBV6-5; d_gene: .; abundance: .
CDR3nt: TGTGCCAGCAGTCCCGGGCGGGGGTATGGCTACACCTTC; CDR3aa: CASSPGRGYGYTF; j_gene: TRBJ1-2; v_gene: TRBV28; d_gene: .; abundance: .
CDR3nt: TGTGCCACCCGATACCCAGGGGGCAATCAGCCCCAGCATTTT; CDR3aa: CATRYPGGNQPQHF; j_gene: TRBJ1-5; v_gene: TRBV28; d_gene: .; abundance: .
CDR3nt: TGTGCCAGCAGCTTAGAGGGGGTGGTGAACACTGAAGCTTTCTTT; CDR3aa: CASSLEGVVNTEAFF; j_gene: TRBJ1-1; v_gene: TRBV7-3; d_gene: .; abundance: .
CDR3nt: TGTGCCAGCAGAGGGGACGTCAGCTCCTATAATTCACCCCTCCACTTT; CDR3aa: CASRGDVSSYNSPLHF; j_gene: TRBJ1-6; v_gene: TRBV28; d_gene: .; abundance: .
CDR3nt: TGCGCCAGCAGTGAGTCGACAGTCAATCAGCCCCAGCATTTT; CDR3aa: CASSESTVNQPQHF; j_gene: TRBJ1-5; v_gene: TRBV10-2; d_gene: .; abundance: .
CDR3nt: TGTGCCAGCATGACAGGAGTTGGTGGAAACACCATATATTTT; CDR3aa: CASMTGVGGNTIYF; j_gene: TRBJ1-3; v_gene: TRBV28; d_gene: .; abundance: few
CDR3nt: TGTGCCAGCAGTTTACAGGCTAGCGGGAGAGGCGAGCAGTACTTC; CDR3aa: CASSLQASGRGEQYF; j_gene: TRBJ2-7; v_gene: TRBV28; d_gene: TRBD2; abundance: .
CDR3nt: TGTGCCAGCAGTGAAATAGGCAGGAAAGAGACCCAGTACTTC; CDR3aa: CASSEIGRKETQYF; j_gene: TRBJ2-5; v_gene: TRBV2; d_gene: .; abundance: .
CDR3nt: TGTGCCAGCAGCCCCGGACTAGCGGGGGCCACAGATACGCAGTATTTT; CDR3aa: CASSPGLAGATDTQYF; j_gene: TRBJ2-3; v_gene: TRBV7-9; d_gene: TRBD2; abundance: .
CDR3nt: TGTGCCAGCAGCTTAGGGCCCCAGGTGCATAGCAATCAGCCCCAGCATTTT; CDR3aa: CASSLGPQVHSNQPQHF; j_gene: TRBJ1-5; v_gene: TRBV7-8; d_gene: .; abundance: .
CDR3nt: TGTGCCAGTAGTATAGGGACCGCGCCGGACATTCAGTACTTC; CDR3aa: CASSIGTAPDIQYF; j_gene: TRBJ2-4; v_gene: TRBV19; d_gene: .; abundance: few
CDR3nt: TGCAGTGCTAGTTCCGGGAGATTCAATTACAATGAGCAGTTCTTC; CDR3aa: CSASSGRFNYNEQFF; j_gene: TRBJ2-1; v_gene: TRBV20-1; d_gene: .; abundance: .
CDR3nt: TGTGCCATCGCGGGCGGGGAAGAAGATACGCAGTATTTT; CDR3aa: CAIAGGEEDTQYF; j_gene: TRBJ2-3; v_gene: TRBV10-3; d_gene: .; abundance: .
CDR3nt: TGTGCCATCAGGGGGGGCAGCACAGATACGCAGTATTTT; CDR3aa: CAIRGGSTDTQYF; j_gene: TRBJ2-3; v_gene: TRBV10-3; d_gene: .; abundance: .
CDR3nt: TGTGCCACCAGCAGGGCCGGGACACCGAACACTGAAGCTTTCTTT; CDR3aa: CATSRAGTPNTEAFF; j_gene: TRBJ1-1; v_gene: TRBV15; d_gene: .; abundance: once
CDR3nt: TGTGCCAGCAGCTTTAAAAATAAGCGGGGTAACCAAGAGACCCAGTACTTC; CDR3aa: CASSFKNKRGNQETQYF; j_gene: TRBJ2-5; v_gene: TRBV12-1; d_gene: .; abundance: .
CDR3nt: TGTGCCAGCAGTTTTTTCTCAGGGGGCGCGAACACCGGGGAGCTGTTTTTT; CDR3aa: CASSFFSGGANTGELFF; j_gene: TRBJ2-2; v_gene: TRBV28; d_gene: TRBD1; abundance: .
CDR3nt: TGTGCCAGTAGTATGGGGGGATCTAACTATGGCTACACCTTC; CDR3aa: CASSMGGSNYGYTF; j_gene: TRBJ1-2; v_gene: TRBV19; d_gene: .; abundance: many
CDR3nt: TGTGCCTGGAGTGTAGGCAGGGGGAATTCACCCCTCCACTTT; CDR3aa: CAWSVGRGNSPLHF; j_gene: TRBJ1-6; v_gene: TRBV30; d_gene: TRBD1; abundance: .
CDR3nt: TGTGCCAGCAGCCTACAGACTAGCGGGGGGCGCGAGCAGTACTTC; CDR3aa: CASSLQTSGGREQYF; j_gene: TRBJ2-7; v_gene: TRBV4-2; d_gene: TRBD2; abundance: .
CDR3nt: TGTGCCAGCAGTGACCCAACTGGAAACACCATATATTTT; CDR3aa: CASSDPTGNTIYF; j_gene: TRBJ1-3; v_gene: TRBV6-1; d_gene: .; abundance: .
CDR3nt: TGTGCCAGCAGCTACGACAGGATCAACACCGGGGAGCTGTTTTTT; CDR3aa: CASSYDRINTGELFF; j_gene: TRBJ2-2; v_gene: TRBV5-4; d_gene: .; abundance: .
CDR3nt: TGTGCCAGCAGCTCAACCACAGGGTTGAGGAAGGAGACCCAGTACTTC; CDR3aa: CASSSTTGLRKETQYF; j_gene: TRBJ2-5; v_gene: TRBV5-4; d_gene: .; abundance: .
CDR3nt: TGTGCCAGCAGCCCGGGTCGGGGGGCGGGTGAAAAACTGTTTTTT; CDR3aa: CASSPGRGAGEKLFF; j_gene: TRBJ1-4; v_gene: TRBV5-4; d_gene: .; abundance: .
CDR3nt: TGTGCCAGCAGTTTCAACAGGGGCCGCTCTGGGGCCAACGTCCTGACTTTC; CDR3aa: CASSFNRGRSGANVLTF; j_gene: TRBJ2-6; v_gene: TRBV28; d_gene: TRBD1; abundance: .
CDR3nt: TGTGCCAGCAGCAACATCCAGCCCCAGCATTTT; CDR3aa: CASSNIQPQHF; j_gene: TRBJ1-5; v_gene: TRBV21-1; d_gene: .; abundance: .
CDR3nt: TGTGCCAGCTCCCTAGGAAACACCATATATTTT; CDR3aa: CASSLGNTIYF; j_gene: TRBJ1-3; v_gene: TRBV9; d_gene: .; abundance: .
CDR3nt: TGTGCCAGTAGTGCATGGGGTAGGGGCTATAATTCACCCCTCCACTTT; CDR3aa: CASSAWGRGYNSPLHF; j_gene: TRBJ1-6; v_gene: TRBV19; d_gene: .; abundance: .
CDR3nt: TGTGCCAGTAGTATACAACTAGCGGGGGGACTTTACTACAATGAGCAGTTCTTC; CDR3aa: CASSIQLAGGLYYNEQFF; j_gene: TRBJ2-1; v_gene: TRBV19; d_gene: TRBD2; abundance: .
CDR3nt: TGTGCCAGCAGCCCGGCGGGAGGGGCGGATACGCAGTATTTT; CDR3aa: CASSPAGGADTQYF; j_gene: TRBJ2-3; v_gene: TRBV5-6; d_gene: TRBD2; abundance: .
CDR3nt: TGTGCCAGCAGCTTATTATCCGGGCTTAGCTCCTACGAGCAGTACTTC; CDR3aa: CASSLLSGLSSYEQYF; j_gene: TRBJ2-7; v_gene: TRBV7-2; d_gene: .; abundance: .
CDR3nt: TGTGCCAGCAGCGAAACTGGAGCGGAGGGAGAGACCCAGTACTTC; CDR3aa: CASSETGAEGETQYF; j_gene: TRBJ2-5; v_gene: TRBV2; d_gene: .; abundance: once
CDR3nt: TGTGCCAGCAGTTGGTCGTCCCGGGGAAGGGATTCACCCCTCCACTTT; CDR3aa: CASSWSSRGRDSPLHF; j_gene: TRBJ1-6; v_gene: TRBV28; d_gene: .; abundance: .
CDR3nt: TGCGCCAGCAGCCAAGATTCGGGACAGTATAATTCACCCCTCCACTTT; CDR3aa: CASSQDSGQYNSPLHF; j_gene: TRBJ1-6; v_gene: TRBV4-3; d_gene: TRBD1; abundance: .
CDR3nt: TGTGCCAGCACCCCGTCGTCCCTTGGGAACACTGAAGCTTTCTTT; CDR3aa: CASTPSSLGNTEAFF; j_gene: TRBJ1-1; v_gene: TRBV28; d_gene: .; abundance: once
CDR3nt: TGCGCCAGCAGCTTACGACAGGTGAACACTGAAGCTTTCTTT; CDR3aa: CASSLRQVNTEAFF; j_gene: TRBJ1-1; v_gene: TRBV5-1; d_gene: .; abundance: .
CDR3nt: TGTGCCAGCAGGCCACGGGACAGGGGTAATTCACCCCTCCACTTT; CDR3aa: CASRPRDRGNSPLHF; j_gene: TRBJ1-6; v_gene: TRBV28; d_gene: TRBD1; abundance: .
CDR3nt: TGTGCCAGCAGTAAGGAGGCGCTCGGGTCCGGGGAGCTGTTTTTT; CDR3aa: CASSKEALGSGELFF; j_gene: TRBJ2-2; v_gene: TRBV6-6; d_gene: .; abundance: .
CDR3nt: TGTGCCAGTAGTACCAGGGACCCCGGTTCGTCGTACTTC; CDR3aa: CASSTRDPGSSYF; j_gene: TRBJ2-7; v_gene: TRBV19; d_gene: .; abundance: once
CDR3nt: TGTGCCAGCTCACCACCGGGGGTCAGGGTAAATCAGCCCCAGCATTTT; CDR3aa: CASSPPGVRVNQPQHF; j_gene: TRBJ1-5; v_gene: TRBV18; d_gene: .; abundance: .
CDR3nt: TGTGCCAGCAGCGTAGGTTGGGACAGGGGGCGTCTCACTGAAGCTTTCTTT; CDR3aa: CASSVGWDRGRLTEAFF; j_gene: TRBJ1-1; v_gene: TRBV9; d_gene: TRBD1; abundance: .
CDR3nt: TGTGCCAGCAGCCAAGATAAGGGAACCATCAATTCACCCCTCCACTTT; CDR3aa: CASSQDKGTINSPLHF; j_gene: TRBJ1-6; v_gene: TRBV3-1/TRBV3-2; d_gene: .; abundance: .
CDR3nt: TGTGCCAGCTCACCCGATACATCCCACGAGCAGTACTTC; CDR3aa: CASSPDTSHEQYF; j_gene: TRBJ2-7; v_gene: TRBV18; d_gene: .; abundance: once
CDR3nt: TGTGCCAGCACCGCGTCCTCGGTCCAGCATTTT; CDR3aa: CASTASSVQHF; j_gene: TRBJ1-5; v_gene: TRBV28; d_gene: .; abundance: once
CDR3nt: TGTGCCAGCAGCTTGAAGGCCCGAATTGGGGATTCACCCCTCCACTTT; CDR3aa: CASSLKARIGDSPLHF; j_gene: TRBJ1-6; v_gene: TRBV5-6; d_gene: .; abundance: once
CDR3nt: TGTGCCACCAGTGATCTCCTCCCCAGGATCAGTAGCCCGGGGGAGCTGTTTTTT; CDR3aa: CATSDLLPRISSPGELFF; j_gene: TRBJ2-2; v_gene: TRBV24-1; d_gene: .; abundance: few
CDR3nt: TGTGCCAGCAGCCTCTACTGGGGACGGCAGGGGCAGCCCCAGCATTTT; CDR3aa: CASSLYWGRQGQPQHF; j_gene: TRBJ1-5; v_gene: TRBV7-2; d_gene: .; abundance: .
CDR3nt: TGCGCCAGCAGTCGGACAGGGGACGAGGACGCTTTCTTT; CDR3aa: CASSRTGDEDAFF; j_gene: TRBJ1-1; v_gene: TRBV5-1; d_gene: TRBD1; abundance: .
CDR3nt: TGTGCCATCCTAGGGGGAGGGTTTTATGGCTACACCTTC; CDR3aa: CAILGGGFYGYTF; j_gene: TRBJ1-2; v_gene: TRBV28; d_gene: .; abundance: .
CDR3nt: TGTGCCATTCAAGCCGGGACAGGGAATGAAAAACTGTTTTTT; CDR3aa: CAIQAGTGNEKLFF; j_gene: TRBJ1-4; v_gene: TRBV28; d_gene: TRBD1; abundance: .
CDR3nt: TGTGCCGGATCGGACAGGGTTGGAAACATTCAGTACTTC; CDR3aa: CAGSDRVGNIQYF; j_gene: TRBJ2-4; v_gene: TRBV5-6; d_gene: TRBD1; abundance: .